One and the same sample provided the 18 T cell receptor beta chains below, sequenced in a study of blood T cells in healthy people across ages. A J-beta primer mix and a sample-barcoded 5' primer were used in a second PCR of roughly 7 to 12 cycles. TCRdb recomputed calls from the 5' RACE reads with MiXCR, one row per CDR3 protein. The top ten clones hold under 4% of a sample with about 800,000 distinct CDR3 sequences, roughly 25% of them seen once. The same specimen was also included in a second study, on T cells of mothers and their children.

Sequencing was carried out using blood. Receptors originate from a boy younger than 18 in good health.

The chain uses TRBV12-3 or TRBV12-4 and TRBJ1-5, with D possibly TRBD1 on 6 matching bases. V was cut by 9 bases and J by 6 bases, with 15 bases left in between. The CDR3 consists of 13 residues. The CDR3 DNA follows: TGTGCCAGTACGAAGACGGGGGCTCAGCCCCAGCATTTT. Translation gives CASTKTGAQPQHF.

This clonotype was observed a few times. The chain uses TRBV12-3 or TRBV12-4 and TRBJ1-3; D call uncertain. This CDR3 is 13 amino acids long. V dropped 7 bases and J dropped 3 bases, with 10 bases sitting between them. The CDR3 is CASNGLYGNTIYF. CDR3 DNA: TGTGCCAGCAACGGCCTGTATGGAAACACCATATATTTT.

The chain couples TRBV18 to TRBJ2-7, with 8 nucleotides matching TRBD1. J gave up 2 bases and V 6 bases, and 9 bases lay outside the gene matches. Per the germline V gene, CDR1 is KGHSH and CDR2 is LQKENI. There are 15 residues in the CDR3. The chain's CDR3 is CASSKDGQGPYEQYF. DNA of the CDR3: TGTGCCAGCTCCAAGGACGGACAGGGACCCTACGAGCAGTACTTC.

This clonotype was seen a handful of times. The CDR3, as DNA: TGTGCCAGCAGTTTCCTCCTAGGGGGGAACTATGGCTACACCTTC. Amino acids: CASSFLLGGNYGYTF. The J gene is TRBJ1-2, the V gene TRBV6-6, with D possibly matching TRBD1 (6 bases). CDR3 length: 15 residues. In germline, CDR1 is MNHNY, CDR2 SVGAGI (reference sequence). V was shortened by 4 bases and J by 2 bases, with 14 bases between the two germline ends.

This chain joins TRBV4-3 and TRBJ1-2; 8 bases fit TRBD1. CDR3 length: 14 residues. Germline V lookup: CDR1 LGHNA, CDR2 YSLEER. The J segment lost 4 bases and the V segment lost 4 bases, leaving 5 bases of the junction unmatched. The CDR3 here is CASSLDRDGYGYTF. As DNA, the CDR3 is TGCGCCAGCAGCCTGGACAGGGACGGCTATGGCTACACCTTC.

V gene TRBV6-5 combines with J gene TRBJ2-2, with TRBD1 as a possible D gene (5 bases). This CDR3 has 13 residues. Deletions cut 5 bases from V and 1 base from J, with 5 bases between. CDR1 is MNHEY, CDR2 SVGAGI, per germline. The CDR3 spells CASSTGNTGELFF. DNA for the CDR3: TGTGCCAGCAGTACAGGGAACACCGGGGAGCTGTTTTTT.

This chain joins TRBV7-9 and TRBJ2-5; 12 bases are shared with TRBD2. CDR1 is SEHNR, CDR2 FQNEAQ, per germline (reference sequence). The CDR3 is 16 amino acids. Trimming cost V 5 bases and J 5 bases; bases outside gene matches: 9. The CDR3 DNA is TGTGCCAGCAGCAAAAGCGGACTAGCGGGGTTGGAGACCCAGTACTTC. This codes for CASSKSGLAGLETQYF.

The rearrangement uses TRBV4-3 and TRBJ1-6, with 9 bases identical to TRBD1. CDR1 and CDR2 from the germline V gene are LGHNA and YSLEER. V gave up 0 bases and J gave up 10 bases; unmatched junction bases: 4. The CDR3 loop spans 15 amino acids. The CDR3 loop reads CASSQDRDRESPLHF. The CDR3 nucleotides are TGCGCCAGCAGCCAAGACCGGGACAGGGAGTCACCCCTCCACTTT.

This clonotype was counted between two and nine times. The V and J genes are TRBV29-1 and TRBJ2-5; D is perhaps TRBD2 (6 bases). CDR1 is SQVTM, CDR2 ANQGSEA, per germline. This CDR3 contains 12 residues. V lost 7 bases, J lost 2 bases, and 11 bases lay in between. CDR3 sequence reads: CSAEAGQETQYF. Here the CDR3 DNA reads TGCAGCGCGGAGGCGGGGCAAGAGACCCAGTACTTC.

This clonotype came up a few times. The rearrangement uses TRBV20-1 and TRBJ2-5; perhaps D is TRBD1 or TRBD2 (5 bases each). The DNA end is a closer match to TRBJ2-7, so the J assignment may be wrong. The CDR3 is 18 amino acids. Germline CDR1 reads DFQATT; CDR2 reads SNEGSKA (reference sequence). The CDR3 DNA reads TGCAGTGCTCAGATCGGTCGTTGGGGGAGAAGTATGACCTACGAGCAGTACTTC. Translated: CSAQIGRWGRSMTYEQYF.

This clonotype has only a few counts. The V and J genes are TRBV15 and TRBJ2-5; D is undetermined. The J call may be wrong; the DNA end is better matched by TRBJ2-1. CDR3 length: 11 residues. The germline V gene has CDR1 LNHNV and CDR2 YYDKDF (reference sequence). Here the CDR3 DNA reads TGTGCCACCAGCAGAGAGTATGAGCAGTTCTTC. Amino acid sequence: CATSREYEQFF.

This clonotype was counted a few times. This rearrangement joins TRBV29-1 to TRBJ2-7, with 8 positions matching TRBD2. The J segment lost 3 bases and the V segment lost 2 bases, leaving 6 bases of the junction unmatched. CDR1 is SQVTM and CDR2 is ANQGSEA in the germline V gene. The CDR3 has 14 amino acids. Written as DNA, the CDR3 is TGCAGCGTTGAAAGGCTAGCGGGCCGCTACGAGCAGTACTTC. Translating gives CSVERLAGRYEQYF.

V and J are TRBV7-9 and TRBJ2-5; no clear D gene. Germline CDR1 is SEHNR and CDR2 is FQNEAQ (reference sequence). This CDR3 region has 16 residues. V shed 5 bases and J shed 0 bases, with 16 bases lying between them. The CDR3 nucleotides read TGTGCCAGCAGCCCCCTCCCGCTTGGGGACCAAGAGACCCAGTACTTC. This gives the protein CASSPLPLGDQETQYF.

The V call is TRBV12-3 or TRBV12-4, the J call TRBJ2-1; a possible D gene is TRBD2 (7 bases). The end of the DNA is better explained by TRBJ2-5, so the J call may be wrong. The CDR3 covers 14 residues. The CDR3 nucleotides read TGTGCCAGCAGTTTCTCGGGGGGCGGAAAGACCCAGTACTTC. Protein product: CASSFSGGGKTQYF.

V gene TRBV14 combines with J gene TRBJ1-3; D is unclear. Looked up from germline, CDR1 is SGHDN and CDR2 is FVKESK. V was shortened by 0 bases and J by 3 bases, with 15 bases between the two germline ends. This CDR3 has 17 amino acids. The chain's CDR3 is CASSQDPVSSLGNTIYF. Here the CDR3 DNA reads TGTGCCAGCAGCCAAGATCCAGTCAGTTCTCTTGGAAACACCATATATTTT.

In this sample, this clonotype turned up a few times. The chain recombines TRBV28 with TRBJ2-4; a weak D match, TRBD1 (5 bases). Looked up from germline, CDR1 is MDHEN and CDR2 is SYDVKM. The CDR3 is 15 residues long. The V end was cut by 7 bases, the J end by 0 bases, with 13 bases between. CDR3 bases: TGTGCCAGCAAGTCCGACAGTCTAGCCAAAAACATTCAGTACTTC. Its protein is CASKSDSLAKNIQYF.

This clonotype was recorded only once. The chain combines TRBV10-3 with TRBJ2-2; perhaps TRBD2 as D (6 bases). Germline values: CDR1 ENHRY, CDR2 SYGVKD. Deletions cut 0 bases from V and 5 bases from J, with 13 bases between. The length of the CDR3 is 16 residues. The CDR3 DNA sequence: TGTGCCATCAGTGAGTCGTTCGCGGGACGTACCGGGGAGCTGTTTTTT. Protein product: CAISESFAGRTGELFF.

To note about this clonotype: No DNA is shown, since the ends of the CDR3 on it are uncertain; the CDR3 is the one TCRdb lists. The V gene is TRBV25-1, the J gene TRBJ2-7; TRBD1 was called by the table and not checked on the DNA. Germline V lookup: CDR1 MGHDK, CDR2 SYGVNS. The CDR3 has 16 residues if both end residues are counted. Here the CDR3 reads CASSSSPGQGGYEQYF.